This T cell receptor (beta chain) was documented in a study of spatial heterogeneity in lung cancer. In germline, CDR1 is MNHEY, CDR2 SVGEGT. V lost 2 bases and J 1 base, leaving 6 bases between the germline ends. The CDR3 spans 13 residues. Time point noted: sample taken at primary tumor resection. The sequenced material consisted of unsorted whole RNA from tumor, nontumor lung or frozen PBMC. This clonotype was detected only a few times. TCRdb called the 5' RACE reads again in MiXCR, with one record for every CDR3 protein. This repertoire shows some 87,000 distinct CDR3 sequences, roughly 9.5% found once; its top ten account for less than 9%.

The chain has TRBV6-2 or TRBV6-3 and TRBJ2-7; no clear D. The clonotype comes from a male donor with early-stage non-small cell lung cancer. Sequenced material: PBMCs, taken at surgery. CDR3 sequence: CASSYPGSYEQYF. The DNA of the CDR3 is TGTGCCAGCAGTTACCCGGGTTCCTACGAGCAGTACTTC.